The next 23 T cell receptor beta chains were all read from a single sample in a study of OX40 agonist ivuxolimab in advanced cancers. TCRdb keeps only in-frame clones here, not all; method: immunoSEQ multiplex PCR. The table shows 65,000 to 90,000 clones, with roughly 85% occurring only once. The material sequenced was CD4+ or CD8+ T cells sorted from blood, taken in a trial of the OX40 agonist ivuxolimab. The receptor source for this set is an adult with an advanced solid tumor such as melanoma, head and neck, liver or kidney cancer.

The chain couples TRBV5-4 to TRBJ2-7, with 7 nucleotides matching TRBD1. V was pared by 5 bases and J by 5 bases, with 10 bases of the junction left unmatched. The germline gives CDR1 SGHNT, CDR2 YYREEE (reference sequence). The CDR3 loop spans 14 amino acids. CDR3 in DNA: TGTGCCAGCAGGAACACAGGGGACGTACACGAGCAGTACTTC. It codes for CASRNTGDVHEQYF.

V usage is TRBV4-1 and J usage is TRBJ2-3; D is possibly TRBD1 (5 bases). V lost 0 bases to trimming and J lost 4 bases, with 14 bases between them. The CDR3 consists of 16 residues. The germline V gene has CDR1 MGHRA and CDR2 YSYEKL. Here the CDR3 DNA reads TGCGCCAGCAGCCAAGAAGGTCAGGGCTGGGCAGATACGCAGTATTTT. It is translated as CASSQEGQGWADTQYF.

This rearrangement joins TRBV4-2 to TRBJ2-3; weak D call: TRBD2 (6 bases). Germline values: CDR1 LGHNA, CDR2 YNFKEQ. The CDR3 spans 15 residues. V lost 0 bases, J lost 10 bases, and 17 bases lay in between. CDR3 nucleotides: TGTGCCAGCAGCCAAGATCAAGAAGGGAGCGGGCCGCAGTATTTT. It is translated as CASSQDQEGSGPQYF.

The V and J genes are TRBV23-1 and TRBJ2-1; TRBD2 might be the D (6 bases). TRBV23-1 is given ORF status, its function remaining uncertain. This CDR3 spans 16 amino acids. With 4 bases removed from V and 4 bases from J, the gap between germline ends came to 17 bases. The CDR3 here is CASSRVGSGDYNEQFF. The CDR3 DNA is TGCGCCAGCAGTCGCGTGGGTAGCGGTGATTACAATGAGCAGTTCTTC.

V is TRBV6-6 and J is TRBJ1-5; 9 bases map to TRBD1. J lost 5 bases, V lost 6 bases, and 5 bases had no gene match. The germline gives CDR1 MNHNY, CDR2 SVGAGI (reference sequence). There are 14 residues in the CDR3. The CDR3 DNA sequence: TGTGCCAGCAGCATCGGGACAGGGCATCAGCCCCAGCATTTT. This translates into CASSIGTGHQPQHF.

The chain carries TRBV10-2 and TRBJ1-2; 11 nucleotides agree with TRBD1. CDR3 length: 16 amino acids. V was pared by 6 bases and J by 6 bases, with 12 bases of the junction left unmatched. The V gene's germline CDR1 is WSHSY and CDR2 SAAADI. The CDR3 spells CASRETGTGGLDGYTF. CDR3 nucleotide sequence: TGCGCCAGCAGGGAGACCGGGACAGGGGGATTAGATGGCTACACCTTC.

The chain joins TRBV10-2 to TRBJ2-1, with 7 bases identical to TRBD1. The V segment lost 2 bases and the J segment 4 bases; nucleotides outside the gene matches: 14. Germline CDR1 WSHSY, CDR2 SAAADI. The CDR3 loop spans 18 amino acids. Written as DNA, the CDR3 is TGCGCCAGCAGTGAGCAGGCCAATACGGGACAGATTTACAATGAGCAGTTCTTC. Encoded protein: CASSEQANTGQIYNEQFF.

V and J are TRBV2 and TRBJ2-3; 11 nucleotides agree with TRBD2. This CDR3 is built from 16 residues. Trimming took 5 bases from V and 1 from J; bases not matched to a gene: 5. Germline-derived CDR1 and CDR2 are SNHLY and FYNNEI. The CDR3 DNA follows: TGTGCCAGCAGTACTAGCGGGGGCACAGGCACAGATACGCAGTATTTT. Encoded protein: CASSTSGGTGTDTQYF.

Within the sample, this clone is medium-sized. This chain links TRBV10-3 with TRBJ1-2, with unresolved D. The CDR3 has 11 amino acids. CDR1 ENHRY and CDR2 SYGVKD come from the germline V gene. V was trimmed by 5 bases and J by 7 bases, leaving 8 bases between them. This CDR3 is CAISSGFGYTF. CDR3 in DNA: TGTGCCATCAGTTCGGGTTTTGGCTACACCTTC.

The V call is TRBV27, the J call TRBJ2-2, with 15 nucleotides matching TRBD2. CDR3 length: 18 residues. J gave up 1 base and V 5 bases, and 5 bases lay outside the gene matches. Germline loops: CDR1 MNHEY, CDR2 SMNVEV (reference sequence). The CDR3 region is CASSTRTSGGGNTGELFF. In DNA form, the CDR3 reads TGTGCCAGCAGTACCCGGACTAGCGGGGGGGGGAACACCGGGGAGCTGTTTTTT.

This rearrangement joins TRBV5-6 to TRBJ1-2; perhaps TRBD1 as D (5 bases). Germline V CDR1 and CDR2: SGHDT, YYEEEE. Trimming left V 0 bases short and J 8 bases short, with 26 bases between. CDR3 length: 18 amino acids. CDR3 DNA sequence: TGTGCCAGCAGCTTGGGGCCCCTACAGGTCTCAAAAACGGGGGGCTACACCTTC. Protein product: CASSLGPLQVSKTGGYTF. Using reference TRBV5-6 and TRBJ1-2 for the parts outside the CDR3, the full variable domain is DAGVTQSPTHLIKTRGQQVTLRCSPKSGHDTVSWYQQALGQGPQFIFQYYEEEERQRGNFPDRFSGHQFPNYSSELNVNALLLGDSALYLCASSLGPLQVSKTGGYTFGSGTRLTVV.

The chain employs TRBV7-2 and TRBJ2-5; 10 nucleotides agree with TRBD2. Germline values: CDR1 SGHTA, CDR2 FQGNSA. The CDR3 contains 17 residues. The trim removed 1 base at V and 4 bases at J, leaving 9 bases unmatched. The CDR3 DNA follows: TGTGCCAGCAGCTTAGGCTTACGTCTAGCGGGGGTAGAGACCCAGTACTTC. Amino acid sequence: CASSLGLRLAGVETQYF. Drawing the rest from reference TRBV7-2 and TRBJ2-5, the complete variable domain is GAGVSQSPSNKVTEKGKDVELRCDPISGHTALYWYRQSLGQGLEFLIYFQGNSAPDKSGLPSDRFSAERTGGSVSTLTIQRTQQEDSAVYLCASSLGLRLAGVETQYFGPGTRLLVL.

The chain employs TRBV5-6 and TRBJ1-6; D remains unclear. Deletions cut 5 bases from V and 5 bases from J, with 11 bases between. CDR1 is SGHDT and CDR2 is YYEEEE in the germline V gene. The CDR3 spans 14 residues. CDR3 loop: CASRRRGNNSPLHF. Written as DNA, the CDR3 is TGTGCCAGCAGGCGGCGGGGAAATAATTCACCCCTCCACTTT.

This clone has just one count. The rearrangement uses TRBV7-9 and TRBJ1-6; TRBD1 matches 7 bases. V lost 1 base, J lost 13 bases, and 7 bases stayed unmatched. CDR3 length: 14 amino acids. Germline V lookup: CDR1 SEHNR, CDR2 FQNEAQ (reference sequence). CDR3 coding DNA: TGTGCCAGCAGCTTAGAAGTCAGGGGGGCTCCCCTCCACTTT. Amino acid sequence: CASSLEVRGAPLHF.

This clone was found once. This sample includes further DNA sequences coding for the same CDR3. The rearrangement uses TRBV7-9 and TRBJ2-3; D unclear. The CDR3 has 12 amino acids. Germline V CDR1 and CDR2: SEHNR, FQNEAQ (reference sequence). The V and J ends lost 5 bases and 2 bases respectively, with 5 bases between them. Here the CDR3 DNA reads TGTGCCAGCAGCCCCTCCACAGATACGCAGTATTTT. This gives the protein CASSPSTDTQYF.

This clone has a single count. The chain couples TRBV7-2 to TRBJ1-2, with D uncertain. This CDR3 is 14 amino acids long. Germline V gene lookup returns CDR1 SGHTA and CDR2 FQGNSA. The germline V and J ends were trimmed by 5 bases and 3 bases, with 13 bases remaining between them. The CDR3 region is CASSPALTDYGYTF. CDR3 nucleotide sequence: TGTGCCAGCAGCCCCGCCTTGACCGACTATGGCTACACCTTC.

This chain joins TRBV7-9 and TRBJ1-4; TRBD1 is a possible D gene (5 bases). Germline V gene data show CDR1 as SEHNR and CDR2 as FQNEAQ (reference sequence). V lost 6 bases and J 6 bases, leaving 14 bases between the germline ends. The CDR3 is 14 amino acids. The CDR3 loop reads CASRPGTDYEKLFF. CDR3 nucleotides: TGTGCCAGCAGGCCCGGGACGGATTATGAAAAACTGTTTTTT. Full variable domain (outside the CDR3, taken from reference TRBV7-9 and TRBJ1-4): DTGVSQNPRHKITKRGQNVTFRCDPISEHNRLYWYRQTLGQGPEFLTYFQNEAQLEKSRLLSDRFSAERPKGSFSTLEIQRTEQGDSAMYLCASRPGTDYEKLFFGSGTQLSVL.

The V gene is TRBV30, the J gene TRBJ1-3; no clear D gene. The CDR3 runs 14 residues. The germline V gene encodes CDR1 GTSNPN and CDR2 SVGIG (reference sequence). V lost 5 bases to trimming and J lost 4 bases, with 15 bases between them. The CDR3 spells CAWGTPGAGNTIYF. The DNA of the CDR3 is TGTGCCTGGGGAACCCCCGGAGCAGGAAACACCATATATTTT.

The rearrangement uses TRBV30 and TRBJ1-4; possibly TRBD1 for D (5 bases). The V gene lost 0 bases and the J gene lost 8 bases, with 19 bases spanning the gap. Germline values: CDR1 GTSNPN, CDR2 SVGIG (reference sequence). The CDR3 loop spans 16 amino acids. The DNA of the CDR3 is TGTGCCTGGAGTGTTCAGCAAGGGGCTGGTCGAGAAAAACTGTTTTTT. The encoded protein is CAWSVQQGAGREKLFF.

This clone was counted only a few times. The chain is built from TRBV7-9 and TRBJ1-1, with TRBD1 as a possible D gene (6 bases). Looked up from germline, CDR1 is SEHNR and CDR2 is FQNEAQ (reference sequence). Deletions cut 2 bases from V and 11 bases from J, with 12 bases between. This CDR3 is built from 12 residues. The CDR3 loop reads CASSLSGEVAFF. The CDR3 DNA follows: TGTGCCAGCAGCTTATCAGGGGAGGTGGCTTTCTTT.

V usage is TRBV10-2 and J usage is TRBJ2-2; weak D call: TRBD2 (6 bases). V was shortened by 6 bases and J by 3 bases, with 8 bases between the two germline ends. CDR1 and CDR2 from the germline V gene are WSHSY and SAAADI. The CDR3 contains 13 residues. DNA for the CDR3: TGCGCCAGCAGCAGGGAGGACACCGGGGAGCTGTTTTTT. Amino acids: CASSREDTGELFF.

Remarks on this clone: The same CDR3 also results from other DNA sequences found in this sample. V gene TRBV9 combines with J gene TRBJ2-7; 8 bases align to TRBD2. J lost 0 bases, V lost 3 bases, and 5 bases had no gene match. The CDR3 consists of 15 residues. Germline lookup yields CDR1 SGDLS and CDR2 YYNGEE. The CDR3 region has the DNA TGTGCCAGCAGCGCAGATAGCGGGGCCTCCTACGAGCAGTACTTC. It is translated as CASSADSGASYEQYF. The entire variable domain, with the rest obtained from reference TRBV9 and TRBJ2-7, is as follows: DSGVTQTPKHLITATGQRVTLRCSPRSGDLSVYWYQQSLDQGLQFLIQYYNGEERAKGNILERFSAQQFPDLHSELNLSSLELGDSALYFCASSADSGASYEQYFGPGTRLTVT.

The chain carries TRBV5-4 and TRBJ1-3, with a weak D call TRBD1 (5 bases). The length of the CDR3 is 15 residues. V was trimmed by 0 bases and J by 0 bases, leaving 7 bases between them. Germline CDR1 SGHNT, CDR2 YYREEE (reference sequence). CDR3 sequence reads: CASSLEGSSGNTIYF. The CDR3 nucleotides read TGTGCCAGCAGCTTGGAGGGGTCCTCTGGAAACACCATATATTTT.